This T cell receptor beta chain is from a study of blood T cell repertoires in COVID-19. Across the study: Acute and convalescent COVID-19 samples came from the United States, Italy and Spain. T cells, B-cell-depleted T cells, or PBMCs provided the cDNA or gDNA that served as material.

In the source study's methods: Reference gene primers were amplified, and this amplification served to estimate nucleated cell counts. Clones were read by immunoSEQ multiplex PCR, and TCRdb kept only the in-frame ones, dropping some. V and J calls and clone size come straight from that table; D and trimming were deduced from the DNA. Of a few hundred thousand clones in the sample, more than 75% are singletons; the top ten hold approximately 7.8%. Sequenced sample: peripheral blood. The receptor was isolated from a woman aged 45-65 years who had recovered from COVID-19.

The chain's CDR3 is CASSLRRWSFGRGFTEAFF. CDR3 in DNA: TGTGCCAGCAGCTTACGGCGGTGGTCGTTCGGCAGAGGGTTCACTGAAGCTTTCTTT. The chain recombines TRBV7-8 with TRBJ1-1; no reliable D call. The CDR3 covers 19 residues. Germline V lookup: CDR1 SGHVS, CDR2 FQNEAQ. With 2 bases removed from V and 4 bases from J, the gap between germline ends came to 26 bases.